These 27 T cell receptor beta chains were all obtained from the same sample, sequenced in a study of CDR3 diversity in severe acne. Each CDR3 protein is one row after TCRdb ran MiXCR on the PCR reads. Of around 94,000 distinct CDR3 sequences in the sample, around 56% were seen once. Sequenced sample: blood. The origin of the receptors is a male donor with acne.

This sequence joins TRBV7-3 and TRBJ2-2; tentatively, D is TRBD1 (6 bases). This CDR3 has 15 amino acids. CDR1 is SGHTA, CDR2 FQGTGA, per germline. V lost 1 base, J lost 5 bases, and 11 bases lay in between. CDR3 region: CASSLNRAETGELFF. DNA for the CDR3: TGTGCCAGCAGCTTAAACAGGGCGGAAACCGGGGAGCTGTTTTTT.

As to this clonotype: The junction departs from germline at one end; a sequencing error may be responsible. The chain recombines TRBV7-2 with TRBJ2-7, with D maybe TRBD1 (5 bases). The germline CDR1 and CDR2 sequences are SGHTA and FQGNSA. CDR3 length: 14 residues. CDR3 in amino acids: CASSRGTGVDEQYF. CDR3 nucleotides: TGCGCCAGCAGCCGAGGAACAGGAGTGGACGAGCAGTACTTC.

The rearrangement joins TRBV7-9 to TRBJ2-7; 10 bases fit TRBD1. Germline V gene lookup returns CDR1 SEHNR and CDR2 FQNEAQ (reference sequence). Germline trimming cut 2 bases from V and 5 bases from J; bases unmatched to any gene: 15. The CDR3 consists of 18 residues. This chain's CDR3 is CASSLSGTPGQGKNEQYF. The CDR3 bases are TGTGCCAGCAGCTTAAGCGGGACTCCGGGACAGGGGAAGAACGAGCAGTACTTC.

The chain employs TRBV5-1 and TRBJ1-1, with D unclear. Trimming pared 3 bases from V and 3 bases from J, leaving 15 bases between. The CDR3 has 15 amino acids. The V gene's germline CDR1 is SGHRS and CDR2 YFSETQ. The CDR3 protein is CASSYSEPFYTEAFF. The CDR3, as DNA: TGCGCCAGCAGCTACAGCGAGCCTTTTTACACTGAAGCTTTCTTT.

V gene TRBV29-1 combines with J gene TRBJ2-7, with TRBD1 matching over 11 bases. Germline-derived CDR1 and CDR2 are SQVTM and ANQGSEA. The V gene end was trimmed by 6 bases and the J gene end by 4 bases; junction bases not matched to a gene: 2. This CDR3 is 12 amino acids long. The CDR3 reads CSVGTGGYEQYF. In DNA, the CDR3 is TGCAGCGTCGGGACAGGGGGGTACGAGCAGTACTTC.

V gene TRBV29-1 combines with J gene TRBJ2-5; D may be TRBD2 (6 bases). Trimming pared 7 bases from V and 1 base from J, leaving 16 bases between. Germline V gene sequence: CDR1 SQVTM, CDR2 ANQGSEA. This CDR3 has 14 amino acids. Here the CDR3 DNA reads TGCAGCGGGGCAAGGGGAGGACCCCAAGAGACCCAGTACTTC. It yields the protein CSGARGGPQETQYF.

J is TRBJ2-5 and V is TRBV6-1; no clear D. Germline CDR1 reads MNHNS; CDR2 reads SASEGT. V lost 2 bases and J lost 3, with 7 bases in between. The CDR3 has 13 amino acids. The CDR3 here is CASSESGKETQYF. In nucleotides, the CDR3 is TGTGCCAGCAGTGAATCTGGGAAAGAGACCCAGTACTTC.

As concerns this clonotype: A read error may account for a junction end that differs from germline. The chain is built from TRBV24-1 and TRBJ2-2; maybe TRBD2 (6 bases). CDR3 length: 16 residues. Looked up from germline, CDR1 is KGHDR and CDR2 is SFDVKD. The CDR3 loop is CATNDFSQEGTGELFF. The CDR3 DNA reads TGTGCCACCAATGATTTTTCGCAGGAGGGGACCGGGGAGCTGTTTTTT.

This clonotype was seen at least ten times. The V gene is TRBV19, the J gene TRBJ2-3; possibly TRBD1 for D (6 bases). This CDR3 is built from 14 residues. Trimming took 5 bases from V and 3 from J, leaving 12 bases between them. CDR1 is LNHDA, CDR2 SQIVND, per germline (reference sequence). As DNA, the CDR3 is TGTGCCAGTAGTTGGGACATCGGTACAGATACGCAGTATTTT. Its translation is CASSWDIGTDTQYF.

The V call is TRBV5-5, the J call TRBJ1-2, with a possible D match to TRBD1 (6 bases). CDR1 is SGHKS, CDR2 YYEKEE, per germline (reference sequence). V was cut by 5 bases and J by 8 bases, with 19 bases left in between. The CDR3 is 14 amino acids. CDR3 in amino acids: CASSPEAGAFGYTF. The CDR3 nucleotides are TGTGCCAGCAGTCCGGAGGCAGGGGCGTTCGGCTACACCTTC.

V gene TRBV12-3 or TRBV12-4 combines with J gene TRBJ2-5; tentative D call: TRBD2 (5 bases). With 6 bases removed from V and 5 bases from J, the gap between germline ends came to 16 bases. The CDR3 is made up of 14 amino acids. CDR3 protein: CASRDFSVDETQYF. The CDR3 DNA sequence: TGTGCCAGCAGGGACTTTTCCGTAGACGAGACCCAGTACTTC.

In this sample, this clonotype turned up many times. The chain joins TRBV24-1 to TRBJ1-1; no clear D gene. The CDR3 length is 11 residues. V gave up 8 bases and J gave up 1 base, with 4 bases separating them. Germline assignment: CDR1 KGHDR and CDR2 SFDVKD. The CDR3, as DNA: TGTGCCACCACCAGGAACACTGAAGCTTTCTTT. Translated, it gives CATTRNTEAFF.

As to this clonotype: The CDR3 ends on some other residue instead of the conserved phenylalanine or tryptophan, so this is likely a read error. The DNA is omitted, as the CDR3 cannot be located on it reliably, and the CDR3 follows TCRdb's listing. The chain combines TRBV5-1 with TRBJ1-3. The CDR3 contains 8 residues when both ends are counted. CDR1 and CDR2 from the germline V gene are SGHRS and YFSETQ. The CDR3 here is CASSLGYL.

This clonotype was detected ten times or more. The rearrangement links TRBV5-4 to TRBJ2-1, with TRBD2 identical over 7 bases. Germline V gene data show CDR1 as SGHNT and CDR2 as YYREEE (reference sequence). CDR3 length: 17 amino acids. Trimming removed 3 bases from V and 8 bases from J; junction bases left unmatched: 17. The CDR3 spells CASSSLHRTSSGDEQFF. The CDR3 DNA is TGTGCCAGCAGCTCACTGCATCGGACTAGTTCTGGCGATGAGCAGTTCTTC.

The CDR3 sequence: CASKGQLNTEAFF. In DNA form, the CDR3 reads TGTGCCAGCAAGGGACAATTGAACACTGAAGCTTTCTTT. The V and J genes are TRBV7-3 and TRBJ1-1; D might be TRBD1 (6 bases). Germline loops: CDR1 SGHTA, CDR2 FQGTGA. The CDR3 consists of 13 residues. V dropped 7 bases and J dropped 0 bases, with 9 bases sitting between them.

The rearrangement joins TRBV10-3 to TRBJ1-5, with D possibly TRBD1 on 5 matching bases. Germline CDR1 is ENHRY and CDR2 is SYGVKD. V lost 1 base and J lost 6, with 10 bases in between. CDR3 length: 14 amino acids. The CDR3: CAISEFREGQPQHF. Here the CDR3 DNA reads TGTGCCATCAGTGAGTTCAGGGAGGGTCAGCCCCAGCATTTT.

This clonotype was detected a few times. The CDR3 bases are TGTGCCAGCAGTGATAGTGGGACAGGGGTCATTCAGTACTTC. The encoded protein is CASSDSGTGVIQYF. The chain couples TRBV28 to TRBJ2-4; 10 bases match TRBD1. CDR3 length: 14 amino acids. V was clipped by 5 bases and J by 9 bases; unmatched bases: 7. Germline loops: CDR1 MDHEN, CDR2 SYDVKM. Combining the CDR3 with reference TRBV28 and TRBJ2-4 gives the whole variable domain DVKVTQSSRYLVKRTGEKVFLECVQDMDHENMFWYRQDPGLGLRLIYFSYDVKMKEKGDIPEGYSVSREKKERFSLILESASTNQTSMYLCASSDSGTGVIQYFGAGTRLSVL.

The chain uses TRBV20-1 and TRBJ2-7, with TRBD2 matching 12 bases. The trim removed 1 base at V and 10 bases at J, leaving 5 bases unmatched. This CDR3 is built from 13 residues. The germline V gene has CDR1 DFQATT and CDR2 SNEGSKA (reference sequence). This CDR3 reads CSARGTSGTEQYV. DNA for the CDR3: TGCAGTGCTAGAGGGACTAGCGGGACGGAACAGTACGTC.

The V and J genes are TRBV25-1 and TRBJ2-7; 14 bases are shared with TRBD2. Looked up from germline, CDR1 is MGHDK and CDR2 is SYGVNS. V was clipped by 10 bases and J by 3 bases; unmatched bases: 11. The CDR3 sequence is 16 residues long. The CDR3 DNA is TGTGCCATCCCGGGACTAGCGGGAGTTGCCATCTACGAGCAGTACTTC. Protein: CAIPGLAGVAIYEQYF.

V and J are TRBV25-1 and TRBJ2-7, with 8 bases aligning to TRBD2. The length of the CDR3 is 12 residues. CDR1 and CDR2 (germline): MGHDK, SYGVNS. Trimming at V came to 5 bases and at J to 9 bases, leaving 6 bases not matched to a gene. CDR3 nucleotides: TGTGCCAGCAGTTACGGGAGGGGTGGGCAGTACTTC. This codes for CASSYGRGGQYF.

The V gene is TRBV29-1, the J gene TRBJ2-7; perhaps TRBD1 as D (6 bases). V was cut by 4 bases and J by 2 bases, with 9 bases left in between. Germline CDR1 is SQVTM and CDR2 is ANQGSEA. This CDR3 has 12 amino acids. CDR3 region: CSVGNRAYEQYF. Written as DNA, the CDR3 is TGCAGCGTTGGAAACAGGGCCTACGAGCAGTACTTC.

The chain employs TRBV20-1 and TRBJ2-7; 8 bases are a match to TRBD2. The V gene end was trimmed by 4 bases and the J gene end by 1 base; junction bases not matched to a gene: 18. The CDR3 extends over 18 amino acids. Germline assignment: CDR1 DFQATT and CDR2 SNEGSKA (reference sequence). CDR3 sequence: CSATPGLVGGLRSYEQYF. The CDR3 DNA follows: TGCAGTGCTACCCCGGGACTAGTGGGAGGTCTACGGTCCTACGAGCAGTACTTC.

This clonotype was detected a few times. No DNA is shown, since the ends of the CDR3 on it are uncertain; the CDR3 is the one TCRdb lists. The rearrangement uses TRBV7-9 and TRBJ2-1; the table's D call of TRBD1 was not tested on the DNA. Looked up from germline, CDR1 is SEHNR and CDR2 is FQNEAQ (reference sequence). The CDR3 is made up of 22 amino acids, end residues included. The CDR3 is CASSFYICSASPGGSSYNEQFF.

This clonotype has just a few counts. The V gene is TRBV20-1, the J gene TRBJ2-5, with TRBD2 matching 8 bases. Trimming at V came to 4 bases and at J to 7 bases, leaving 8 bases not matched to a gene. There are 13 residues in the CDR3. CDR1 and CDR2 (germline): DFQATT, SNEGSKA (reference sequence). The CDR3 nucleotides are TGCAGTGCTAAATACATGGCGGGGGGGACCCAGTACTTC. Residues: CSAKYMAGGTQYF.

Within the sample, this clonotype is medium-sized (0.01 to 0.1%). The V call is TRBV20-1, the J call TRBJ2-7; 7 nucleotides match TRBD2. This CDR3 comprises 14 residues. Losses at the gene ends were 4 bases for V and 1 base for J; bases not matched to a gene: 7. Germline V lookup: CDR1 DFQATT, CDR2 SNEGSKA (reference sequence). DNA of the CDR3: TGCAGTGCTACCGGGGGTAGCGGGTCCTACGAGCAGTACTTC. Its translation: CSATGGSGSYEQYF.

In this sample, this clonotype turned up many times. The chain carries TRBV15 and TRBJ2-5; D call uncertain. The CDR3 consists of 13 residues. The germline V gene encodes CDR1 LNHNV and CDR2 YYDKDF (reference sequence). The germline V and J ends were trimmed by 4 bases and 3 bases, with 9 bases remaining between them. CDR3 nucleotide sequence: TGTGCCACCAGCAATGATCCCAAAGAGACCCAGTACTTC. Translated: CATSNDPKETQYF.

This clonotype has only a few counts. This rearrangement joins TRBV7-8 to TRBJ2-5; no firm D call. This CDR3 comprises 14 residues. V was pared by 4 bases and J by 5 bases, with 14 bases between. Per germline, CDR1 SGHVS and CDR2 FQNEAQ. The CDR3 nucleotides read TGTGCCAGCAGCTACACCAAGGGCGCGGAGACCCAGTACTTC. Translation: CASSYTKGAETQYF. Using reference TRBV7-8 and TRBJ2-5 for the parts outside the CDR3, the full variable domain is GAGVSQSPRYKVAKRGQDVALRCDPISGHVSLFWYQQALGQGPEFLTYFQNEAQLDKSGLPSDRFFAERPEGSVSTLKIQRTQQEDSAVYLCASSYTKGAETQYFGPGTRLLVL.